The rows below give T cell receptor beta chains drawn from one sample of a study of cytomegalovirus exposure and HLA in healthy donors. Data came from immunoSEQ multiplex PCR; TCRdb stores just in-frame clones and leaves some out. The table lists under 65,000 clones. Material: PBMCs. The receptors come from a woman aged 40 to 50 in good health and CMV-seronegative. Each CDR3 is given with its conserved first and last residue. A D gene is named only where the DNA matches it firmly.

V	D	J	length	CDR3	DNA
TRBV19	TRBD2	TRBJ2-3	14	CASTTSGGTDTQYF	TGTGCCAGTACGACTAGCGGGGGCACAGATACGCAGTATTTT
TRBV7-3	.	TRBJ1-5	21	CASSSAGPCGPGFYSNQPQHF	TGTGCCAGCAGCTCGGCCGGCCCTTGTGGTCCGGGGTTTTATAGCAATCAGCCCCAGCATTTT
TRBV6-6	TRBD2	TRBJ2-4	15	CASSYSGLAKNIQYF	TGTGCCAGCAGTTATAGCGGGCTAGCCAAAAACATTCAGTACTTC
TRBV5-1	.	TRBJ1-2	13	CASSPDGAGGYTF	TGCGCCAGCAGCCCGGATGGGGCTGGTGGCTACACCTTC
TRBV6-5	.	TRBJ1-2	12	CASSPFNYGYTF	TGTGCCAGCAGTCCATTTAACTATGGCTACACCTTC
TRBV18	.	TRBJ2-5	13	CASSERERWTQYF	TGTGCCAGCTCGGAAAGGGAGCGGTGGACCCAGTACTTC
TRBV7-9	.	TRBJ2-5	15	CASSAMGVPGETQYF	TGTGCCAGCAGCGCGATGGGCGTCCCTGGCGAGACCCAGTACTTC
TRBV28	TRBD1	TRBJ1-5	15	CASSRPDRGRQPQHF	TGTGCCAGCAGCCGGCCGGACAGGGGAAGACAGCCCCAGCATTTT
TRBV19	.	TRBJ2-2	15	CASSILPSGRGELFF	TGTGCCAGTAGTATCTTGCCCTCTGGCCGCGGGGAGCTGTTTTTT
TRBV4-2	.	TRBJ1-6	13	CASSLHNNSPLHF	TGTGCCAGCAGCCTGCACAATAATTCACCCCTCCACTTT
TRBV7-9	.	TRBJ2-7	15	CASSLAGGGPYEQYF	TGTGCCAGCAGCTTAGCGGGAGGCGGCCCCTACGAGCAGTACTTC
TRBV25-1	.	TRBJ2-7	16	CASSVAGSLASYEQYF	TGTGCCAGCAGTGTCGCCGGGTCCCTCGCTTCCTACGAGCAGTACTTC
TRBV7-8	.	TRBJ1-3	14	CASSPESSGNTIYF	TGTGCCAGCAGCCCCGAGTCCTCTGGAAACACCATATATTTT
TRBV25-1	.	TRBJ1-1	14	CASSESGGNTEAFF	TGTGCCAGCAGTGAATCCGGAGGGAACACTGAAGCTTTCTTT
TRBV10-2	TRBD1	TRBJ2-5	12	CASGDSQETQYF	TGCGCCAGTGGGGACAGCCAAGAGACCCAGTACTTC
TRBV6-1	TRBD2	TRBJ2-7	14	CASSGLAVSYEQYF	TGTGCCAGCAGTGGACTAGCGGTCTCCTACGAGCAGTACTTC
TRBV18	TRBD2	TRBJ2-3	16	CASSPMASGAADTQYF	TGTGCCAGCTCACCGATGGCTAGCGGGGCGGCAGATACGCAGTATTTT
TRBV5-1	TRBD1	TRBJ2-5	13	CASSATGRETQYF	TGCGCCAGCAGCGCGACAGGGAGAGAGACCCAGTACTTC
TRBV19	.	TRBJ2-5	14	CASSIGSAAPEWYF	TGTGCCAGTAGTATAGGTTCGGCGGCACCCGAGTGGTACTTC
TRBV18	.	TRBJ2-2	16	CASSPFEGANTGELFF	TGTGCCAGCTCACCATTCGAGGGCGCGAACACCGGGGAGCTGTTTTTT
TRBV5-5	TRBD1	TRBJ1-2	14	CASSLEGQGVGYTF	TGTGCCAGCAGCTTGGAGGGACAGGGAGTTGGCTACACCTTC
TRBV7-8	TRBD1	TRBJ2-7	15	CASRYGTGATYEQYF	TGTGCCAGCAGATACGGGACAGGGGCGACCTACGAGCAGTACTTC
TRBV6-6	.	TRBJ2-3	13	CASNQGPSEGQYF	TGTGCCAGCAACCAAGGACCCAGCGAGGGGCAGTATTTT
TRBV5-1	.	TRBJ1-1	16	CASGLDPTGLNTEAFF	TGCGCCAGCGGCTTGGACCCGACAGGTTTGAACACTGAAGCTTTCTTT
TRBV7-7	.	TRBJ2-6	15	CASSSSRSGANVLTF	TGTGCCAGCAGCTCTTCGAGATCTGGGGCCAACGTCCTGACTTTC
TRBV11-3	TRBD2	TRBJ2-3	16	CASSIGTSGRTDTQYF	TGTGCCAGCAGCATCGGGACTAGCGGGAGGACAGATACGCAGTATTTT